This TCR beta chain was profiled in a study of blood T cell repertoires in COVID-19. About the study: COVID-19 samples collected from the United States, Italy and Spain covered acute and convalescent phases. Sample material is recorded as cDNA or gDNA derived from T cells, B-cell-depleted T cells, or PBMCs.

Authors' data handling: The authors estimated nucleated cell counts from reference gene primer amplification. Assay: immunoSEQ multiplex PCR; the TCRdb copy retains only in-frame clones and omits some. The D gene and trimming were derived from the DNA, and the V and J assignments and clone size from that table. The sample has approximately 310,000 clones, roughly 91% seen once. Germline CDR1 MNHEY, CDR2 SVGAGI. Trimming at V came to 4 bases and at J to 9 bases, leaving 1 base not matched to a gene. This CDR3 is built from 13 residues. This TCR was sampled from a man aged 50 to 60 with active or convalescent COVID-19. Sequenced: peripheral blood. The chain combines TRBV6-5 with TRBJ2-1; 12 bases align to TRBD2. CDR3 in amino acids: CASSSGLAGEQFF. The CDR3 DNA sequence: TGTGCCAGCAGTTCGGGACTAGCGGGTGAGCAGTTCTTC.